This T cell receptor beta chain was sequenced during a study of shared clonotypes between healthy human individuals. V trimming: 3 bases; J trimming: 3 bases; junction bases outside the gene matches: 6. Germline assignment: CDR1 SGDLS and CDR2 YYNGEE. The CDR3 runs to 15 residues. The table came from immunoSEQ multiplex PCR; TCRdb's copy has only in-frame clones and leaves some out. The sample consists of about 2.4 million clones, approximately 94% of them appearing once. The origin of this receptor is a man aged 18 to 35 in good health. The specimen sequenced was naive CD4+ T cells sorted from blood. Subset noted: CD45RA+ positively selected. This chain joins TRBV9 and TRBJ1-3, with 7 bases that match TRBD1. For the CDR3, the DNA is TGTGCCAGCAGCGCCGGACAGGTCGTTGGAAACACCATATATTTT. Residues: CASSAGQVVGNTIYF.